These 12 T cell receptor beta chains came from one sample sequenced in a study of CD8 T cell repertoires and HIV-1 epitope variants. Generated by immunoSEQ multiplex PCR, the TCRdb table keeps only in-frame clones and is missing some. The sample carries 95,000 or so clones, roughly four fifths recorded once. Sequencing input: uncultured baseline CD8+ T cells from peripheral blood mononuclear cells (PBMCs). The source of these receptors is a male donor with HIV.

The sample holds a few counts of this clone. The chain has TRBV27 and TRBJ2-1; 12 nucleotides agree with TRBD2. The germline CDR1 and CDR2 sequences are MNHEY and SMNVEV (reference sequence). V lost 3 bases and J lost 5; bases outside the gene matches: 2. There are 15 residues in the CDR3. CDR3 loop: CASSFRTSGDNEQFF. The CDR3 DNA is TGTGCCAGCAGTTTTAGGACTAGCGGGGACAATGAGCAGTTCTTC.

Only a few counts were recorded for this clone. CDR3 sequence (DNA): TGCAGCGTTGAAGTACGGCATGGGAGCTACGAGCAGTACTTC. It yields the protein CSVEVRHGSYEQYF. The J gene is TRBJ2-7, the V gene TRBV29-1; D perhaps matches TRBD2 (5 bases). Between the trimmed V and J ends, which lost 1 base and 3 bases, there was a span of 13 bases. Looked up from germline, CDR1 is SQVTM and CDR2 is ANQGSEA. This CDR3 has 14 amino acids.

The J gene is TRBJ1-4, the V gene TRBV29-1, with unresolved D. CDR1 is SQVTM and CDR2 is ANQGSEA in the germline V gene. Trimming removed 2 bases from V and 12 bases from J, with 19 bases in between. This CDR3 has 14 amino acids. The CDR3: CSVEIGSGGTELFF. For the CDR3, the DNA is TGCAGCGTTGAAATAGGATCCGGTGGCACGGAACTGTTTTTT.

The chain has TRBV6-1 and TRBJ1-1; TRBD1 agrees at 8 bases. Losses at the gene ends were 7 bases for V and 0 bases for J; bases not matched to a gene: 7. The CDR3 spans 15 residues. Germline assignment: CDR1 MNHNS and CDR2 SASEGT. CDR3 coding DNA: TGTGCCAGCACCGTCCAGACAGGGGTGAACACTGAAGCTTTCTTT. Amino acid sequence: CASTVQTGVNTEAFF.

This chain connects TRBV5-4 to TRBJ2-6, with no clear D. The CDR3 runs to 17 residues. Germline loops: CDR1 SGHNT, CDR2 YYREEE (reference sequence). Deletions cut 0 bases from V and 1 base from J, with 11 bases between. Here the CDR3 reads CASSLGHQPSGANVLTF. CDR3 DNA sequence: TGTGCCAGCAGCTTGGGACACCAGCCATCTGGGGCCAACGTCCTGACTTTC.

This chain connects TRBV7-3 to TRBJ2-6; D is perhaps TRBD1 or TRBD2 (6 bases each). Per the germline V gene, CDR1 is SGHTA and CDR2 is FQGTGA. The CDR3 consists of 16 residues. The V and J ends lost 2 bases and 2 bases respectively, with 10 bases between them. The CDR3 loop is CASSLGGPTGANVLTF. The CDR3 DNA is TGTGCCAGCAGCTTAGGGGGGCCCACTGGGGCCAACGTCCTGACTTTC.

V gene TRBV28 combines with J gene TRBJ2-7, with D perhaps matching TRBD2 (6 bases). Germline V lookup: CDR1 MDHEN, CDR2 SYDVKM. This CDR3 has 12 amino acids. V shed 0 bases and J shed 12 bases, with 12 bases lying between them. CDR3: CASSLWAGPRYF. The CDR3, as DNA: TGTGCCAGCAGTTTATGGGCGGGACCAAGGTACTTC.

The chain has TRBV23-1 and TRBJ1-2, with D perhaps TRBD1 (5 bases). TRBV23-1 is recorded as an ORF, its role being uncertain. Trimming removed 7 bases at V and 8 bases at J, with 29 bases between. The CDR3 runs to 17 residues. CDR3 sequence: CASITGGETAKPIGYTF. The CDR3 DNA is TGCGCCAGCATCACTGGAGGGGAGACTGCCAAACCGATAGGCTACACCTTC.

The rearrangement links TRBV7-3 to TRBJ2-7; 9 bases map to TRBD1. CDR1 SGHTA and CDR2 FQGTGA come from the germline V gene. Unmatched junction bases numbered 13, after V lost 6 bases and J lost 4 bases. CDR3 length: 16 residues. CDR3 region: CASSYSTGGEGYEQYF. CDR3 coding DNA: TGTGCCAGCAGTTATAGTACAGGGGGCGAAGGATACGAGCAGTACTTC.

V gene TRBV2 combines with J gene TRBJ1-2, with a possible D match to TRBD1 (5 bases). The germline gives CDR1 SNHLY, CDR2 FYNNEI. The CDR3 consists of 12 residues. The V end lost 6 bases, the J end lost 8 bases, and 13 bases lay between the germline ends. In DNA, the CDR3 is TGTGCCAGCAGACCAGACAGTTACGGCTACACCTTC. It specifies CASRPDSYGYTF.

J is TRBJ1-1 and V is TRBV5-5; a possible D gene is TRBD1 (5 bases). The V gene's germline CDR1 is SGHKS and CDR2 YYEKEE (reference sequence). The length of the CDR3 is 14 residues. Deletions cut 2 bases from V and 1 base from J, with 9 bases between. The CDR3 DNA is TGTGCCAGCAGCTTACTGGGGCAGAACACTGAAGCTTTCTTT. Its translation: CASSLLGQNTEAFF.

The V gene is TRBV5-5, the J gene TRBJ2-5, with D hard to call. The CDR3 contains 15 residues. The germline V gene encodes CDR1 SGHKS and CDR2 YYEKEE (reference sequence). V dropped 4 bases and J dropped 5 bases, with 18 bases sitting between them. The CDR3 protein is CASSPLSAIGETQYF. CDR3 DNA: TGTGCCAGCAGCCCCCTAAGTGCGATAGGGGAGACCCAGTACTTC.